This T cell receptor beta chain appears in the sequencing data of a study of blood T cell repertoires in COVID-19. Overall study context: Donors in the United States, Italy and Spain gave samples during acute or convalescent COVID-19. T cells, B-cell-depleted T cells, or PBMCs provided the cDNA or gDNA that served as material.

Libraries were prepared by immunoSEQ multiplex PCR; TCRdb keeps only in-frame clonotypes and omits some of them. The sample yields about 310,000 clones, about nine tenths seen once. The CDR3 is made up of 14 amino acids. Trimming left V 2 bases short and J 4 bases short, with 11 bases between. Germline CDR1 reads LGHDT; CDR2 reads YNNKEL (reference sequence). The chain recombines TRBV3-1 (or the pseudogene TRBV3-2) with TRBJ1-2; D might be TRBD1 (5 bases). The clonotype comes from a woman aged 18-29 years who had recovered from COVID-19. What was sequenced was PBMCs or T cells enriched from blood (not recorded which). CDR3 loop: CASSQRGAGYGYTF. As DNA, the CDR3 is TGTGCCAGCAGCCAAAGGGGAGCGGGCTATGGCTACACCTTC.